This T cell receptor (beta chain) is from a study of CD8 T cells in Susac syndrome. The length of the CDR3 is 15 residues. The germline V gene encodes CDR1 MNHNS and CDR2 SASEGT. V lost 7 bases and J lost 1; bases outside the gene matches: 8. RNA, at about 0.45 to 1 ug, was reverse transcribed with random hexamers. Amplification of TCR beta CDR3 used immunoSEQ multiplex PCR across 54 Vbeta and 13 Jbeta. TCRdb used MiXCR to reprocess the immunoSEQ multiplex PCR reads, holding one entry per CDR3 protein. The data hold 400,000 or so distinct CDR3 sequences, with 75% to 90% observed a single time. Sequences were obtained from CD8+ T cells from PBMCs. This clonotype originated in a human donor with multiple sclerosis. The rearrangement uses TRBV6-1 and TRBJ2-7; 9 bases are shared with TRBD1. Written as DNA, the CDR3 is TGTGCCAGCAAACCGGACAGGGGATTTTCCTACGAGCAGTACTTC. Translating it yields CASKPDRGFSYEQYF.